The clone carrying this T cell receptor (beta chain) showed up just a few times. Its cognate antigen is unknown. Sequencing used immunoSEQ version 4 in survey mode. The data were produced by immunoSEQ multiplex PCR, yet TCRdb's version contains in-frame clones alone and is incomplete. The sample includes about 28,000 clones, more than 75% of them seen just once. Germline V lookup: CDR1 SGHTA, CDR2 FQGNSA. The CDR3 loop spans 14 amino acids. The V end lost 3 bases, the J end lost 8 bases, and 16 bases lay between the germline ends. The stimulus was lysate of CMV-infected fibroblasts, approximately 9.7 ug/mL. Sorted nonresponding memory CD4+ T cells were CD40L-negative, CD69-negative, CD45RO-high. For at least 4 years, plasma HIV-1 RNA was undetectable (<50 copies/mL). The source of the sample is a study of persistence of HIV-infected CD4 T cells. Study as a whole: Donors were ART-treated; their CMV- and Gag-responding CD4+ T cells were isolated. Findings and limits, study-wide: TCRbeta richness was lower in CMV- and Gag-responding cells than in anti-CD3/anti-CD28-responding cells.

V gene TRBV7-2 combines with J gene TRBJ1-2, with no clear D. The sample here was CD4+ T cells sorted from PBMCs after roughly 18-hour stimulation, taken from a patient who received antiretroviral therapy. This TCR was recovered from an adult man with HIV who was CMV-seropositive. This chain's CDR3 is CASSFEEGFRGYTF. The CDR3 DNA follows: TGTGCCAGCAGCTTCGAAGAAGGCTTTCGAGGCTACACCTTC.